This TCR beta chain was documented in a study of T cell repertoires in cytomegalovirus infection. About the research overall: Epitope selection comprised recently identified HLA-C-restricted CMV epitopes and well-studied HLA-B-restricted CMV epitopes. It was the public TCR beta signatures that indicated both CMV infection and matching HLA type. Broader study findings: The study found HLA-C-restricted CMV-specific TCR beta clonotypes dominating the ex vivo response. Carriers of CMV and the relevant HLA type were discriminated by public TCR beta frequency.

CDR3 length: 13 residues. The germline CDR1 and CDR2 sequences are MNHEY and SVGEGT. The ends lost 5 bases at V and 1 base at J; junction bases unmatched: 1. This clonotype was seen at least ten times. The antigen is undetermined. TCRdb ran MiXCR on the reads and lists one entry per CDR3 protein. The data contain about 920,000 distinct CDR3 sequences, 30% to 40% of them singletons. This TCR was recovered from a human donor in good health (CMV status not recorded). Some clones in this sample may be carry-over from other donors' samples. The rearrangement joins TRBV6-2 or TRBV6-3 to TRBJ2-7; TRBD1 aligns across 8 bases. Sample: cultured CD8+ T cells from PBMCs, taken from culture after CMV antigen stimulation. CDR3 residues: CASSRQGSYEQYV. The CDR3 nucleotides read TGTGCCAGCAGTCGACAGGGGTCCTACGAGCAGTACGTC.